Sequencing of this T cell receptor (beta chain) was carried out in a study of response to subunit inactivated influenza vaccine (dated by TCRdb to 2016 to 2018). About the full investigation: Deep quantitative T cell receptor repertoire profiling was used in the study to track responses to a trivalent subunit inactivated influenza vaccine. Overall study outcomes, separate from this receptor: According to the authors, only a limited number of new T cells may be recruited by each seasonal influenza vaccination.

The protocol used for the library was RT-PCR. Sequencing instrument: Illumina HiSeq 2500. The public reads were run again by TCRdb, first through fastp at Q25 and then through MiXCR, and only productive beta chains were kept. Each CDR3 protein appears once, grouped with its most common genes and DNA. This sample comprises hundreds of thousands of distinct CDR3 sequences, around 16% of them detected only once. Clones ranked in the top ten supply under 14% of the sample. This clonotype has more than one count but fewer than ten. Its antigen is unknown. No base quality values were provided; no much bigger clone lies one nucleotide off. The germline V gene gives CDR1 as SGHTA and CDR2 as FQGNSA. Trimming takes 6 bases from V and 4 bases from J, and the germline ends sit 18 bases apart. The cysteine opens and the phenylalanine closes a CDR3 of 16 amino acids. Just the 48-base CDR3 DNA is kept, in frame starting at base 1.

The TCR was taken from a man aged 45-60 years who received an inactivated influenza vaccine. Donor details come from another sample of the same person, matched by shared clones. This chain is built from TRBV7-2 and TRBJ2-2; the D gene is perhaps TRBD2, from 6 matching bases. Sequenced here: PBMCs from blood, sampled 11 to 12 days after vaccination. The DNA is TGTGCCAGCAGTAAAAATAATGGCGGGATCACCGGGGAGCTGTTTTTT. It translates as CASSKNNGGITGELFF.